The 6 T cell receptor beta chains presented below share a single source sample, sequenced in a study of T cells in Graves' hyperthyroidism and ophthalmopathy. Researchers took RNA transcripts and amplified the TCR beta CDR3 regions from them. The HTBI primer set served for first-round RT-PCR of the TCR CDR3. TCRdb re-called the multiplex PCR reads with MiXCR, one entry per CDR3 protein. The sample yields about 550,000 distinct CDR3 sequences, 20% seen once. Sequencing used blood. Every receptor here comes from a man between 18 and 35 years old with Graves' hyperthyroidism.

A few counts support this clonotype. A much larger clone differs by one base, so this may be a read error. Given the absence of the conserved phenylalanine or tryptophan at the CDR3 end, a read error is likely. This chain links TRBV28 with TRBJ2-7; perhaps TRBD1 as D (6 bases). The CDR3 is 14 amino acids. In germline, CDR1 is MDHEN, CDR2 SYDVKM. V lost 7 bases and J lost 0, with 13 bases in between. CDR3 residues: CASTPQGPSYEQYL. For the CDR3, the DNA is TGTGCCAGCACCCCTCAGGGGCCCTCCTACGAGCAGTACCTC.

This clonotype was detected ten times or more. The V call is TRBV12-3 or TRBV12-4, the J call TRBJ1-2, with D perhaps TRBD1 (6 bases). The CDR3 has 13 amino acids. The V end lost 3 bases, the J end lost 3 bases, and 8 bases lay between the germline ends. The CDR3 DNA is TGTGCCAGCAGTTTCGGACAGCACTATGGCTACACCTTC. Translating gives CASSFGQHYGYTF.

V usage is TRBV10-2 and J usage is TRBJ2-2; no definite D call. V shed 6 bases and J shed 6 bases, with 8 bases lying between them. Germline V gene data show CDR1 as WSHSY and CDR2 as SAAADI. The CDR3 runs 12 residues. As DNA, the CDR3 is TGCGCCAGCAGAGACACTGCCGGGGAGCTGTTTTTT. It encodes CASRDTAGELFF.

This clonotype was recorded a few times. The CDR3: CASSGQGTEAFF. DNA of the CDR3: TGTGCCAGCTCTGGGCAAGGGACTGAAGCTTTCTTT. V is TRBV6-1 and J is TRBJ1-1; D unresolved. This CDR3 spans 12 amino acids. Trimming cost V 8 bases and J 5 bases, with 12 bases left between them. Germline CDR1 and CDR2: MNHNS and SASEGT.

At least ten counts were recorded for this clonotype. The rearrangement joins TRBV19 to TRBJ2-5; the D gene is possibly TRBD2 (6 bases). Trimming removed 3 bases at V and 5 bases at J, with 10 bases between. The CDR3 consists of 13 residues. In germline, CDR1 is LNHDA, CDR2 SQIVND (reference sequence). The CDR3 loop is CASSIFSGETQYF. In DNA form, the CDR3 reads TGTGCCAGTAGTATTTTCAGCGGGGAGACCCAGTACTTC.

This clonotype was seen more than once but under ten times. This rearrangement joins TRBV6-1 to TRBJ2-7, with D uncertain. V lost 7 bases to trimming and J lost 0 bases, with 13 bases between them. Germline CDR1 and CDR2: MNHNS and SASEGT. The CDR3 is 14 residues long. CDR3 in DNA: TGTGCCAGCACCCTCACCGACGTCTCCTACGAGCAGTACTTC. This translates into CASTLTDVSYEQYF.